Included here is one TCR beta chain sequence, with context. As yet, its antigen is unknown. Clones were read by immunoSEQ multiplex PCR, and TCRdb kept only the in-frame ones, dropping some. In the table there are 2,500,000 or so clones, over 85% of which are singletons. This sample is drawn from a study of shared clonotypes between healthy human individuals. Study observations and caveats: Inspection by rarefaction showed sorted-subset sequencing to be incomplete despite large depth. Genetic and exposure-history diversity was limited by the small donor number.

In the CD4+ fraction, cells were divided into CD45RA+ naive and CD45RA-negative memory subsets. The sequenced sample consisted of naive CD4+ T cells from PBMCs. Subset: CD45RA+ positively selected. The clonotype comes from a young man in good health. Some clones in this sample may be carry-over from other donors' samples.

CDR3 sequence reads: CASSAPQPQHF. The CDR3 DNA follows: TGTGCCAGCAGTGCCCCACAGCCCCAGCATTTT. The chain is built from TRBV6-5 and TRBJ1-5; no clear D. CDR1 MNHEY and CDR2 SVGAGI come from the germline V gene. The CDR3 has 11 amino acids. The V end lost 5 bases, the J end lost 7 bases, and 6 bases lay between the germline ends.